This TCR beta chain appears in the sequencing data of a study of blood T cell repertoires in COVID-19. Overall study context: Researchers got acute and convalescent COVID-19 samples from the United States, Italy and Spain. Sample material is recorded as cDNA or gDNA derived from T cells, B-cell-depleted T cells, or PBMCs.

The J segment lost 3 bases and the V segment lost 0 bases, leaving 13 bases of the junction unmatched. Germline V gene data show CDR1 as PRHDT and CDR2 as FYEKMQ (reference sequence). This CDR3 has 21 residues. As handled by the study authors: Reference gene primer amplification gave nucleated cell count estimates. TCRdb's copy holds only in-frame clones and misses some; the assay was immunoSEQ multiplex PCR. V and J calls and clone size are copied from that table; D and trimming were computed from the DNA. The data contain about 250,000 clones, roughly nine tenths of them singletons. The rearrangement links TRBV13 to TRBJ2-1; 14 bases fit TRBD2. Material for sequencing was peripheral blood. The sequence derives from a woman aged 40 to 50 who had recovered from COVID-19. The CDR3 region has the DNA TGTGCCAGCAGCTTAGGAGTGGGACTAGCGGGAGTCAAAAAAGACTACAATGAGCAGTTCTTC. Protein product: CASSLGVGLAGVKKDYNEQFF.